This is a list of T cell receptor beta chains from one sample in a study of CD8 T cells in Susac syndrome. Each CDR3 protein gets one entry after TCRdb re-called the immunoSEQ multiplex PCR reads with MiXCR. The table lists over 200,000 distinct CDR3 sequences, approximately 95% of them singletons. The sample comprised CD4+ T cells from PBMCs. These receptors came from a human donor with multiple sclerosis. Both conserved end residues are part of each CDR3. Fields, in order: clone size, V gene, J gene, CDR3 protein. Clone size is not always given. Where it is, it says once, few, many or a class for expanded clones.

>NA|TRBV5-1|TRBJ1-2
CASSSDSTYGYTF
>NA|TRBV24-1|TRBJ2-4
CATSDLQTDRLAKNIQYF
>once|TRBV6-5|TRBJ2-3
CASSYGRTGGNTQYF
>NA|TRBV2|TRBJ1-2
CASRDRAQGYTF
>NA|TRBV29-1|TRBJ1-1
CSAGTGRAEAFF
>NA|TRBV29-1|TRBJ2-3
CSVGGASTDTQYF
>once|TRBV20-1|TRBJ2-4
CSARVDPGAKNIQYF
>NA|TRBV10-3|TRBJ2-1
CAISGSGLPRTREQFF
>NA|TRBV29-1|TRBJ2-1
CSVEGQYNEQFF
>NA|TRBV30|TRBJ1-5
CAWGGEWGNQPQHF
>NA|TRBV7-3|TRBJ2-2
CASSLKHQGTGELFF
>NA|TRBV2|TRBJ2-3
CASSVEKDTQYF
>NA|TRBV20-1|TRBJ2-5
CSADSGQLTAETQYF
>NA|TRBV6-6|TRBJ2-7
CASTGQSYEQYF
>NA|TRBV9|TRBJ1-1
CAASPGTTNTEAFF
>NA|TRBV13|TRBJ2-5
CASSLDPTSGDQETQYF
>NA|TRBV5-1|TRBJ1-2
CASSLGHLSGYGYTF
>NA|TRBV12-3/TRBV12-4|TRBJ1-1
CASSVGTANGYAFF
>NA|TRBV2|TRBJ1-5
CASSYSGTGSRQPQHF
>NA|TRBV5-1|TRBJ2-5
CASSFGTGSQETQYF
>NA|TRBV4-1|TRBJ1-1
CASSQIGTEAFF
>NA|TRBV5-1|TRBJ1-2
CASSQDVNYGYTF